Listed below are T cell receptor beta chains from one sample, sequenced in a study of blood T cells in healthy people across ages. TCRdb used MiXCR to reprocess the 5' RACE reads, holding one entry per CDR3 protein. The data hold nearly 1 million distinct CDR3 sequences, with 51% observed a single time. Input material: blood. These receptors originate from a woman between 55 and 75 years old in good health. Both conserved end residues are part of each CDR3. The D gene is left open where the match is weak. A clone size is listed for some rows: how often the clone was seen (once, few, many), or a class if it is expanded.

D: NA
V: TRBV18
J: TRBJ2-7
size: few
DNA: TGTGCCAGCTCACCCAACCGGGACGAGAAGTACGAGCAGTACTTC
CDR3: CASSPNRDEKYEQYF

D: NA
V: TRBV4-3
J: TRBJ2-7
size: many
DNA: TGCGCCAGCAGCCCAGTCTGGGACAACTCCTACGAGCAGTACTTC
CDR3: CASSPVWDNSYEQYF

D: TRBD1
V: TRBV7-9
J: TRBJ2-7
size: NA
DNA: TGTGCCAGCAGCTTGCGGACAGGGGTCGGCGAGCAGTACTTC
CDR3: CASSLRTGVGEQYF

D: NA
V: TRBV3-1
J: TRBJ2-7
size: NA
DNA: TGTGCCAGCAGCCAAGGCGGAAATCACTACAATGAGCAGTACTTC
CDR3: CASSQGGNHYNEQYF

D: NA
V: TRBV10-3
J: TRBJ2-3
size: few
DNA: TGTGCCATCAAACCAGGGGCTAGCGGCGATACGCAGTATTTT
CDR3: CAIKPGASGDTQYF

D: NA
V: TRBV20-1
J: TRBJ2-1
size: NA
DNA: TGCAGTGGACAAGAGGGAGGACGGGGGGAGCAGTTCTTC
CDR3: CSGQEGGRGEQFF

D: TRBD2
V: TRBV20-1
J: TRBJ2-3
size: NA
DNA: TGCAGTGCTAGTGACGGGACAGGGACTAGCGGGGGGCCGGTAGATACGCAGTATTTT
CDR3: CSASDGTGTSGGPVDTQYF

D: TRBD1
V: TRBV29-1
J: TRBJ2-5
size: NA
DNA: TGCAGCGTTGAAGATCCCCCGACAGGGTCCCCGGGGTCGTGGGAGACCCAGTACTTC
CDR3: CSVEDPPTGSPGSWETQYF

D: NA
V: TRBV15
J: TRBJ2-1
size: few
DNA: TGTGCCACCAGCAACCTTCGGGGTACCTACAATGAGCAGTTCTTC
CDR3: CATSNLRGTYNEQFF

D: NA
V: TRBV27
J: TRBJ2-7
size: few
DNA: TGTGCCAGCAGGAAAACAATGCACGAGCAGTACTTC
CDR3: CASRKTMHEQYF

D: NA
V: TRBV6-5
J: TRBJ2-1
size: NA
DNA: TGTGCCAGCAGTTACTCCCCGGCCCATACACTTTACAATGAGCAGTTCTTC
CDR3: CASSYSPAHTLYNEQFF

D: NA
V: TRBV10-3
J: TRBJ2-1
size: few
DNA: TGTGCCATCAGGGACACCAAAGACAATGAGCAGTTCTTC
CDR3: CAIRDTKDNEQFF

D: NA
V: TRBV9
J: TRBJ2-3
size: NA
DNA: TGTGCCAGCAGCCCCCCCCACACAGATACGCAGTATTTT
CDR3: CASSPPHTDTQYF

D: NA
V: TRBV20-1
J: TRBJ2-7
size: few
DNA: TGCAGTGCTAGAGAAGGGAGGGGGGGGTACGAGCAGTACTTC
CDR3: CSAREGRGGYEQYF

D: NA
V: TRBV12-3/TRBV12-4
J: TRBJ2-4
size: NA
DNA: TGTGCCAGCAGTTTTGGGGGAGTCCAAAACATTCAGTACTTC
CDR3: CASSFGGVQNIQYF

D: TRBD1
V: TRBV11-1
J: TRBJ2-1
size: NA
DNA: TGTGCCAGCAGGAGGACAGGGATTACCTACAATGAGCAGTTCTTC
CDR3: CASRRTGITYNEQFF

D: NA
V: TRBV12-3/TRBV12-4
J: TRBJ2-3
size: NA
DNA: TGTGCCAGCAGCATGATCACAGATACGCAGTATTTT
CDR3: CASSMITDTQYF

D: NA
V: TRBV4-1
J: TRBJ1-4
size: few
DNA: TGCGCCAGCAGCCAAGCCTGGGGGCCCGATAATGAAAAACTGTTTTTT
CDR3: CASSQAWGPDNEKLFF

D: NA
V: TRBV27
J: TRBJ2-5
size: NA
DNA: TGTGCCAGCAGTCCCCCCAGGGCAGGGGACATGAATGGAGAGACCCAGTACTTC
CDR3: CASSPPRAGDMNGETQYF

D: TRBD2
V: TRBV28
J: TRBJ2-3
size: few
DNA: TGTGCCAGCACCCCGGGGCTAGCGGTTAGCACAGATACGCAGTATTTT
CDR3: CASTPGLAVSTDTQYF

D: NA
V: TRBV6-2/TRBV6-3
J: TRBJ2-5
size: NA
DNA: TGTGCCAGCAGCGGATCCTCAGGGGCCCGGGAGGTGCAGGAGACCCAGTACTTC
CDR3: CASSGSSGAREVQETQYF

D: TRBD1
V: TRBV20-1
J: TRBJ2-5
size: NA
DNA: TGCAGTGCTAGTGGACAGGGGTACGAAGAGACCCAGTACTTC
CDR3: CSASGQGYEETQYF

D: TRBD1
V: TRBV12-3/TRBV12-4
J: TRBJ2-5
size: NA
DNA: TGTGCCAGCAGTCCGACGAGGGGGCTAGGGACCCAGTACTTC
CDR3: CASSPTRGLGTQYF

D: TRBD1
V: TRBV20-1
J: TRBJ1-2
size: NA
DNA: TGCAGTGCTAGAGAGGAGACAGGGGTAGGAGGCTACACCTTC
CDR3: CSAREETGVGGYTF

D: NA
V: TRBV7-9
J: TRBJ1-3
size: NA
DNA: TGTGCCAGCAGCGCCAGGGCGGCTGGAAACACCATATATTTT
CDR3: CASSARAAGNTIYF

D: TRBD1
V: TRBV7-9
J: TRBJ2-3
size: once
DNA: TGTGCCAGCAGCTCCTACAGGGGAAACACAGATACGCGGTATTTT
CDR3: CASSSYRGNTDTRYF

D: NA
V: TRBV6-6
J: TRBJ2-3
size: once
DNA: TGTGCCAGCTTCAAGCGGCGCACAGATACGCAGTATTTT
CDR3: CASFKRRTDTQYF